This TCR beta chain was documented in a study of memory CD4+ T cells and cytomegalovirus serostatus. Study in general: Healthy Belgian adult donors included under ten CMV-positive and approximately 25 CMV-negative people. Study results and caveats: CMV serostatus prediction reached median AUC roughly 0.95, or 0.91 with US-trained model. Suggested: most of the CMV-linked TCR signature lies in CD4+ memory cells. CD4+ memory repertoires contained about 40% of the roughly 160 reported CMV TCRbeta sequences.

Single viable CD3+CD4+CD8-CD45RO+ cells were sorted as the memory CD4+ T cells. The germline gives CDR1 KGHSH, CDR2 LQKENI. The CDR3 runs to 14 residues. Deletions cut 5 bases from V and 8 bases from J, with 18 bases between. About this clone: Its antigen is undetermined.

Sequencing was performed with immunoSEQ multiplex PCR; in TCRdb, only in-frame clones are kept and a portion is missing. The profile shows approximately 46,000 clones, 79% of them singletons. Sequencing was done on a sample of memory CD4+ T cells from blood. The chain employs TRBV18 and TRBJ1-2; weak D call: TRBD1 (6 bases). This clonotype originated in an adult in good health and CMV-seronegative. CDR3 in amino acids: CASSANWGAEGYTF. The CDR3 DNA reads as TGTGCCAGCTCAGCCAATTGGGGGGCGGAAGGCTACACCTTC.